This T cell receptor beta chain was documented in a study of identical twins. Unique molecular identifiers were present on the cDNA, which also gained a universal primer site by template switching. Via MiXCR, TCRdb re-called the 5' RACE reads, giving one row per CDR3 protein. The repertoire includes about 520,000 distinct CDR3 sequences, under 25% of them detected once, and roughly 0.91% sits in the top ten. This clonotype was seen a handful of times. V was shortened by 4 bases and J by 9 bases, with 10 bases between the two germline ends. Germline V gene data show CDR1 as LNHDA and CDR2 as SQIVND (reference sequence). This CDR3 comprises 12 residues. The sample also formed part of further work on T cells expressing NK-cell markers.

The specimen sequenced was CD4+ T cells sorted from blood. The V gene is TRBV19, the J gene TRBJ2-1; the D is unclear. This TCR was sampled from a woman aged 18-29 years in good health. CDR3 DNA sequence: TGTGCCAGTAGTACCAGGTTGCCTGAGCAGTTCTTC. This codes for CASSTRLPEQFF.